What follows describes a single T cell receptor (beta chain). Residents of 24 US areas, aged about 18 to 95 years, made up the participants. Symptom resolution, clearance, or two negative PCRs marked the recovered donors of Cohort 3. The source of the sample is a study of blood T cell repertoires in COVID-19. Study-level information: Researchers got acute and convalescent COVID-19 samples from the United States, Italy and Spain.

Per the original data handling: Counts of nucleated cells, estimated from reference gene primer amplification, were obtained. Some clones are missing from TCRdb's copy, which holds only in-frame ones; the method was immunoSEQ multiplex PCR. Clone size and V and J calls were adopted from that table, with D and trimming inferred from the DNA. The sample has under 300,000 clones; 75% to 95% are singletons. Germline V gene data show CDR1 as SGHRS and CDR2 as YFSETQ. V was cut by 4 bases and J by 5 bases, with 12 bases left in between. This CDR3 is built from 14 residues. Specimen: PBMCs or T cells enriched from blood (not recorded which). The clonotype comes from a woman aged 18-29 years who had recovered from COVID-19. The chain combines TRBV5-1 with TRBJ1-4, with D perhaps matching TRBD1 (6 bases). The CDR3 sequence: CASSADSQNEKLFF. The CDR3 DNA reads TGCGCCAGCAGCGCGGACAGCCAAAATGAAAAACTGTTTTTT.